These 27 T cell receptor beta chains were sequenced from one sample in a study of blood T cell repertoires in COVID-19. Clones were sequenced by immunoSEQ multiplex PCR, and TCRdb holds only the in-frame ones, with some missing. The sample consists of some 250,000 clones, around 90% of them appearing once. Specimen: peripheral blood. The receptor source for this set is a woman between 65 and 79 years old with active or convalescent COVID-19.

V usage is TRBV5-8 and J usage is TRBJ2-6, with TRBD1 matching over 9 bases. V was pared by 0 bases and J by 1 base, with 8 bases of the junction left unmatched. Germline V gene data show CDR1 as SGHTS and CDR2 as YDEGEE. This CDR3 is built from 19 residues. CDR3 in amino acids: CASSLAGTGYASGANVLTF. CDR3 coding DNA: TGTGCCAGCAGCTTGGCCGGGACAGGGTATGCGTCTGGGGCCAACGTCCTGACTTTC.

CDR3 DNA: TGTGCCACCAGTGATTCCTTGCGGATTAGTTGGACAGTGGAGAGATACGAGCAGTACTTC. It specifies CATSDSLRISWTVERYEQYF. V gene TRBV24-1 combines with J gene TRBJ2-7, with D possibly TRBD1 on 6 matching bases. This CDR3 is 20 amino acids long. Germline V gene lookup returns CDR1 KGHDR and CDR2 SFDVKD. The germline V and J ends were trimmed by 2 bases and 4 bases, with 29 bases remaining between them.

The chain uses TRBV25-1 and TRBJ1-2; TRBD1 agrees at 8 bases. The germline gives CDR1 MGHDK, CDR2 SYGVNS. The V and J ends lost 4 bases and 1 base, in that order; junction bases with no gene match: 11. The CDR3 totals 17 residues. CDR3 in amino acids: CASSGGPSGGSNYGYTF. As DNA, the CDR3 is TGTGCCAGCAGTGGGGGACCCTCAGGGGGCAGTAACTATGGCTACACCTTC.

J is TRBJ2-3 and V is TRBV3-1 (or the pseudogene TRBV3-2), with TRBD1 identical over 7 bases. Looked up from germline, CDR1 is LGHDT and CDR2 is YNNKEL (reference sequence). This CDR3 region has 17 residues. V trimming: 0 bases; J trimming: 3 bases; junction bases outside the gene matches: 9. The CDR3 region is CASSQDRYRGRTDTQYF. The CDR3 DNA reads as TGTGCCAGCAGCCAAGATCGATACAGGGGTCGGACAGATACGCAGTATTTT.

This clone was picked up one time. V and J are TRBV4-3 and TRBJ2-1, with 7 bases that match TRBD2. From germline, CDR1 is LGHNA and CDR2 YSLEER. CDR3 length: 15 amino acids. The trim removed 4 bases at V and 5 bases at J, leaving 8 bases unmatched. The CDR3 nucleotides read TGCGCCAGCAGCCGGGAGGGTTTGGACCACAATGAGCAGTTCTTC. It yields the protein CASSREGLDHNEQFF.

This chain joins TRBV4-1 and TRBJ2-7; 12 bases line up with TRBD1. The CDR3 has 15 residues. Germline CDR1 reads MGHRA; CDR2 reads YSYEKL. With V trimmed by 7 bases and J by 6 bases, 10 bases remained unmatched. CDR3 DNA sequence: TGCGCCAGCACCCTATCCGGGACAGGGGGCGTCGAGCAGTACTTC. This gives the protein CASTLSGTGGVEQYF.

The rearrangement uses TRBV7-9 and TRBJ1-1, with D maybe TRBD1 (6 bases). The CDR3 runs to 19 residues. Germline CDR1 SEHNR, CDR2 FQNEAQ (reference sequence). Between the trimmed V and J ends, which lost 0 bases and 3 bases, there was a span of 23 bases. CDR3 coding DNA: TGTGCCAGCAGCTTAGCCACCTCAATGGGAGTGGGGGCCTACACTGAAGCTTTCTTT. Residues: CASSLATSMGVGAYTEAFF.

The CDR3 here is CASSEGEWEQYF. The CDR3 DNA reads as TGTGCCAGCAGTGAAGGGGAGTGGGAGCAGTACTTC. The chain links TRBV2 to TRBJ2-7; D is perhaps TRBD2 (5 bases). The CDR3 contains 12 residues. V was trimmed by 1 base and J by 7 bases, leaving 8 bases between them. Germline V gives CDR1 SNHLY, CDR2 FYNNEI.

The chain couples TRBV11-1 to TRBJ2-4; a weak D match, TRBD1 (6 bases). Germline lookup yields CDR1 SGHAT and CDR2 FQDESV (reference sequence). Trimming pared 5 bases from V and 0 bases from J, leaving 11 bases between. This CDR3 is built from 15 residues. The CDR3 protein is CASSPQGQAKNIQYF. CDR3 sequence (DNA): TGTGCCAGCAGCCCGCAGGGGCAAGCCAAAAACATTCAGTACTTC.

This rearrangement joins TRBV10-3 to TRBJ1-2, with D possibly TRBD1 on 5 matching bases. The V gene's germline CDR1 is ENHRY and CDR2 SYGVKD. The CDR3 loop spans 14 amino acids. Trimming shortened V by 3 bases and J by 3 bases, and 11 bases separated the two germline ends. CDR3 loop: CAISDGREDYGYTF. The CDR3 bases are TGTGCCATCAGTGATGGCAGGGAAGACTATGGCTACACCTTC.

This CDR3 reads CASSQDYGSSYEQYF. Here the CDR3 DNA reads TGCGCCAGCAGCCAAGATTATGGGAGCTCCTACGAGCAGTACTTC. V usage is TRBV4-3 and J usage is TRBJ2-7, with D maybe TRBD2 (5 bases). CDR1 and CDR2 from the germline V gene are LGHNA and YSLEER. Between the trimmed V and J ends, which lost 0 bases and 0 bases, there was a span of 9 bases. The CDR3 totals 15 residues.

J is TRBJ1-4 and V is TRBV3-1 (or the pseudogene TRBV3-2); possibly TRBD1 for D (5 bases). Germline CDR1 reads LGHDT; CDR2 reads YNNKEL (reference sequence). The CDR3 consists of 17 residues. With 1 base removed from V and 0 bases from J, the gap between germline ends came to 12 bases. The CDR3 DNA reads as TGTGCCAGCAGCCAAGCCTCGACAGCCCCAACTAATGAAAAACTGTTTTTT. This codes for CASSQASTAPTNEKLFF.

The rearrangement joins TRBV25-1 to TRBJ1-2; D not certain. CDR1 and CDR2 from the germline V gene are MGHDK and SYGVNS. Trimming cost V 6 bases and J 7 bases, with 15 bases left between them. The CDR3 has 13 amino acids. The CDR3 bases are TGTGCCAGCAGCCTGGGAGGGATTGGTGGCTACACCTTC. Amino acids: CASSLGGIGGYTF.

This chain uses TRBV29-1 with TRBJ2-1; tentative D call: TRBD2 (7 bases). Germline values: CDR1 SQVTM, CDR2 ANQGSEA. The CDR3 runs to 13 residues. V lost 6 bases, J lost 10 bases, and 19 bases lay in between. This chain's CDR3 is CSVGGGFLTEQFF. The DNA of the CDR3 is TGCAGCGTGGGGGGGGGCTTCTTGACCGAGCAGTTCTTC.

The CDR3 DNA follows: TGTGCCAGCAGCTTAACAGGCGGTCCTCTTAACTATGGCTACACCTTC. Its protein product is CASSLTGGPLNYGYTF. V gene TRBV7-3 combines with J gene TRBJ1-2, with D unresolved. CDR1 and CDR2 from the germline V gene are SGHTA and FQGTGA. This CDR3 spans 16 amino acids. Trimming cost V 0 bases and J 1 base, with 12 bases left between them.

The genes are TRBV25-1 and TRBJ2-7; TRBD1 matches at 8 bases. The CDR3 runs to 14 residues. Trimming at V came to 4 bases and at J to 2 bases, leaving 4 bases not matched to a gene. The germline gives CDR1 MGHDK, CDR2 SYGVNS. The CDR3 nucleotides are TGTGCCAGCAGTGGCGGACAGGGAGCCTACGAGCAGTACTTC. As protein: CASSGGQGAYEQYF.

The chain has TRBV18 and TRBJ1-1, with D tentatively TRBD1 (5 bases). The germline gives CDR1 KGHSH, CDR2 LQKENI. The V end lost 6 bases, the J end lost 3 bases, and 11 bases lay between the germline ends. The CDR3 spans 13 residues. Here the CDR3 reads CASSKPGYTEAFF. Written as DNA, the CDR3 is TGTGCCAGCTCCAAACCAGGGTACACTGAAGCTTTCTTT.

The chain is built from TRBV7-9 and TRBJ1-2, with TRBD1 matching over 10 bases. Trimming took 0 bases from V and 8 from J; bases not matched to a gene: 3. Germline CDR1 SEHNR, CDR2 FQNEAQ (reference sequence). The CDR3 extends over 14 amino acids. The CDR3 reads CASSLAGTGVGYTF. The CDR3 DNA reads TGTGCCAGCAGCTTAGCCGGGACAGGGGTAGGCTACACCTTC.

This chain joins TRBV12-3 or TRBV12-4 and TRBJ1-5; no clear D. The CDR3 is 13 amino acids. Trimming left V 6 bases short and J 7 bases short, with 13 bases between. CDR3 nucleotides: TGTGCCAGCAGCCCCGGCGAGGGACAGCCCCAGCATTTT. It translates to CASSPGEGQPQHF.

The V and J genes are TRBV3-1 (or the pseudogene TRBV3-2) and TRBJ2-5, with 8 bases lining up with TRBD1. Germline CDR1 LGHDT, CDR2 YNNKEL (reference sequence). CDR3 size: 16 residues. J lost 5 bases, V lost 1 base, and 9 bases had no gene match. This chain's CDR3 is CASSQVGRTGRETQYF. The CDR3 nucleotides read TGTGCCAGCAGCCAAGTCGGTAGGACAGGGAGGGAGACCCAGTACTTC.

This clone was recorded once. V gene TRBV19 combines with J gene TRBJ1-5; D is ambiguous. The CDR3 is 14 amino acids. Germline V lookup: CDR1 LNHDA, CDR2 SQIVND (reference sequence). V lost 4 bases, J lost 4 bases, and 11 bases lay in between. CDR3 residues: CASSNTRRNQPQHF. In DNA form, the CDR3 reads TGTGCCAGTAGTAACACCCGGAGGAATCAGCCCCAGCATTTT.

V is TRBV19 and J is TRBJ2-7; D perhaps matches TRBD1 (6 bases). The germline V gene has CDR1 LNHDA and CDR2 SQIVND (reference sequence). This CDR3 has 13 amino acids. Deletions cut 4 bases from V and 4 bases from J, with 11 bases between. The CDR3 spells CASSTGEKYEQYF. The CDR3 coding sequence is TGTGCCAGTAGTACAGGGGAGAAATACGAGCAGTACTTC.

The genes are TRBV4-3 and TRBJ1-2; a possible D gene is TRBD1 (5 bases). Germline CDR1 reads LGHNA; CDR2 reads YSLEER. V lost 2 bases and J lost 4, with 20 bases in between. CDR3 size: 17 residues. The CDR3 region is CASSQSSSRGGIYGYTF. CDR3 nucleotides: TGCGCCAGCAGCCAATCAAGTTCTCGGGGGGGAATCTATGGCTACACCTTC.

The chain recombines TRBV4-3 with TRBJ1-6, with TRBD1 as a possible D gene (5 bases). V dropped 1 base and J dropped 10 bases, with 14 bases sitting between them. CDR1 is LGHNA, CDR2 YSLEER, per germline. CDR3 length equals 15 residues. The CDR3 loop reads CASSQGRGIRSPLHF. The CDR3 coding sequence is TGCGCCAGCAGCCAAGGGAGGGGAATCAGATCACCCCTCCACTTT.

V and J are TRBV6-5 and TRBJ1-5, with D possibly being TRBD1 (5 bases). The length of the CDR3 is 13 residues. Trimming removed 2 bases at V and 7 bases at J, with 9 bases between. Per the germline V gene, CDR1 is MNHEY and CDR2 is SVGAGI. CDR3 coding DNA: TGTGCCAGCAGTTACGACAGACGCCAGCCCCAGCATTTT. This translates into CASSYDRRQPQHF.

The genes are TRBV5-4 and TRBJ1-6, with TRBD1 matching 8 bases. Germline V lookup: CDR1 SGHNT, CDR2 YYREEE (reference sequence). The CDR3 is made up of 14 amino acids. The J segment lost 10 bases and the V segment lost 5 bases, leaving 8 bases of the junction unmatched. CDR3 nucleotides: TGTGCCAGCAGGGGCAGGGGGCGAGGGTCACCCCTCCACTTT. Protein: CASRGRGRGSPLHF.

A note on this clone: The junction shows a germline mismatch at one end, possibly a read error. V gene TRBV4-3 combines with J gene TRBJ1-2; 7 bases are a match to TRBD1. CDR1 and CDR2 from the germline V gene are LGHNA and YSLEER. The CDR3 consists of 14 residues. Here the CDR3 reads CASSQGRTGSRTSF. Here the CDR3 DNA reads TGCGCCAGCAGCCAAGGGAGGACAGGCTCGCGTACAAGCTTC.